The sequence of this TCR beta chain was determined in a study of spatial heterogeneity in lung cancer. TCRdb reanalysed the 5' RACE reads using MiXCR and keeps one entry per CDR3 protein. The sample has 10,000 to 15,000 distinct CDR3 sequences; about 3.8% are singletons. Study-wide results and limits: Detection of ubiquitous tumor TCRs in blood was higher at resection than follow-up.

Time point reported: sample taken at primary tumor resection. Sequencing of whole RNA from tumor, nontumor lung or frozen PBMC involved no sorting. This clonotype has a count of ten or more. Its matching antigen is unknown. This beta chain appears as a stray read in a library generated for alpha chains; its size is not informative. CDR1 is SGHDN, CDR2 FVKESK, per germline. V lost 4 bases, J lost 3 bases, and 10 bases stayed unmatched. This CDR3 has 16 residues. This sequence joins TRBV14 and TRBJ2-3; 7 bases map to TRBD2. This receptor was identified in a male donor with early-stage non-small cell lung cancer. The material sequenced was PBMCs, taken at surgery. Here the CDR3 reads CASSPPSGGGTDTQYF. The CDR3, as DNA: TGTGCCAGCAGCCCTCCCTCGGGAGGAGGTACAGATACGCAGTATTTT. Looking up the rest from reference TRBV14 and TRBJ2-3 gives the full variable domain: EAGVTQFPSHSVIEKGQTVTLRCDPISGHDNLYWYRRVMGKEIKFLLHFVKESKQDESGMPNNRFLAERTGGTYSTLKVQPAELEDSGVYFCASSPPSGGGTDTQYFGPGTRLTVL.